Given below is one T cell receptor beta chain in context. The CDR3 extends over 14 amino acids. CDR1 and CDR2 (germline): GTSNPN, SVGIG (reference sequence). This sample was included in a study of T cells expressing NK-cell markers. Study in general: Researchers got TCR beta repertoires out of sorted CD3+CD56+NKG2C+, CD3+CD56+NKG2C- and CD3+CD56-NKG2C+ T cells.

TCRdb re-called the 5' RACE reads and catalogs CDR3 proteins one per entry, DNA excluded. This sample's clone table lists about 460,000 distinct CDR3 sequences. The rearrangement links TRBV30 to TRBJ2-7; the D gene TCRdb calls, TRBD1, cannot be checked with no DNA. This receptor was taken from a woman aged 50 to 60 in good health. Sequenced sample: blood T cells: a sorted CD56 or NKG2C T cell subset, CD4+ or CD8+ T cells, or bulk PBMC T cells (not recorded which). The CDR3 loop reads CAWRPLGQTYEQYF. Using reference TRBV30 and TRBJ2-7 for the parts outside the CDR3, the full variable domain is SQTIHQWPATLVQPVGSPLSLECTVEGTSNPNLYWYRQAAGRGLQLLFYSVGIGQISSEVPQNLSASRPQDRQFILSSKKLLLSDSGFYLCAWRPLGQTYEQYFGPGTRLTVT.